The rows below give T cell receptor beta chains drawn from one sample of a study of cytomegalovirus exposure and HLA in healthy donors. This table comes from immunoSEQ multiplex PCR, and its TCRdb copy is limited to in-frame clones, with some not included. The top ten hold around 14% of the sample, which has over 150,000 clones, 81% seen once. The sequenced sample consisted of PBMCs. All receptors come from a woman in her forties or fifties in good health and CMV-seronegative. CDR3s leave out the opening cysteine and the closing phenylalanine or tryptophan. The order of the fields is D gene, CDR3 length, V gene, J gene, CDR3 protein. A D gene is named only where the DNA matches it firmly.

d_call: -; cdr3_length: 10; v_call: TRBV7-2; j_call: TRBJ2-7; cdr3_aa: ASSLANYEQY
d_call: TRBD2; cdr3_length: 15; v_call: TRBV7-9; j_call: TRBJ2-2; cdr3_aa: ASSGTSGGTNTGELF
d_call: TRBD1; cdr3_length: 14; v_call: TRBV18; j_call: TRBJ1-3; cdr3_aa: ASSLRPDRGGNTIY
d_call: TRBD1; cdr3_length: 13; v_call: TRBV5-5; j_call: TRBJ1-4; cdr3_aa: ASSSTGFRDEKLF
d_call: TRBD2; cdr3_length: 13; v_call: TRBV5-1; j_call: TRBJ2-1; cdr3_aa: ASTSGSGDVNEQF
d_call: -; cdr3_length: 9; v_call: TRBV20-1; j_call: TRBJ2-7; cdr3_aa: SALYSYEQY
d_call: -; cdr3_length: 14; v_call: TRBV10-3; j_call: TRBJ2-3; cdr3_aa: AISFIRATSTDTQY
d_call: TRBD1; cdr3_length: 13; v_call: TRBV9; j_call: TRBJ1-1; cdr3_aa: ASSVSRGGYTEAF
d_call: TRBD1; cdr3_length: 12; v_call: TRBV6-5; j_call: -; cdr3_aa: ASSEGQYSYEQY
d_call: TRBD1; cdr3_length: 11; v_call: TRBV6-6; j_call: TRBJ2-5; cdr3_aa: ASRRTGVETQY
d_call: -; cdr3_length: 11; v_call: TRBV19; j_call: TRBJ1-1; cdr3_aa: ASSQTANTEAF
d_call: TRBD2; cdr3_length: 14; v_call: TRBV28; j_call: TRBJ2-7; cdr3_aa: ASSLASSGRWYEQY
d_call: TRBD1; cdr3_length: 12; v_call: TRBV7-2; j_call: TRBJ2-3; cdr3_aa: ASSLDRGTDTQY
d_call: TRBD2; cdr3_length: 14; v_call: TRBV7-6; j_call: TRBJ2-5; cdr3_aa: ASSSALAGLQETQY
d_call: -; cdr3_length: 14; v_call: TRBV9; j_call: TRBJ1-2; cdr3_aa: ASSVEVSGANYGYT
d_call: TRBD1; cdr3_length: 13; v_call: TRBV28; j_call: TRBJ1-5; cdr3_aa: AGSILDRGNQPQH
d_call: -; cdr3_length: 9; v_call: TRBV10-2; j_call: TRBJ2-7; cdr3_aa: ASRQSYEQY
d_call: -; cdr3_length: 10; v_call: TRBV2; j_call: TRBJ2-7; cdr3_aa: AIRTRGYEQY
d_call: TRBD2; cdr3_length: 16; v_call: TRBV2; j_call: TRBJ2-1; cdr3_aa: ASSEAPWASGGENEQF
d_call: -; cdr3_length: 13; v_call: TRBV19; j_call: TRBJ1-5; cdr3_aa: ASRGRGGSNQPQH
d_call: TRBD2; cdr3_length: 13; v_call: TRBV4-3; j_call: TRBJ2-3; cdr3_aa: ASSQGTRGTDTQY
d_call: -; cdr3_length: 14; v_call: TRBV11-3; j_call: TRBJ2-7; cdr3_aa: ASSFYIRQGCAEQY
d_call: -; cdr3_length: 12; v_call: TRBV28; j_call: TRBJ2-1; cdr3_aa: ASSFPLGGGEQF
d_call: -; cdr3_length: 12; v_call: TRBV6-5; j_call: TRBJ2-5; cdr3_aa: ASSYSERSETQY
d_call: -; cdr3_length: 12; v_call: TRBV10-1; j_call: TRBJ2-2; cdr3_aa: ASPVEANTGELF
d_call: TRBD2; cdr3_length: 16; v_call: TRBV5-4; j_call: TRBJ2-3; cdr3_aa: ASSTGTSGRRGTDTQY
d_call: -; cdr3_length: 12; v_call: TRBV7-9; j_call: TRBJ2-7; cdr3_aa: ASSLETGTYEQY
d_call: -; cdr3_length: 12; v_call: TRBV7-2; j_call: TRBJ1-2; cdr3_aa: ASSLEVATYGYT
d_call: -; cdr3_length: 13; v_call: TRBV5-1; j_call: TRBJ1-6; cdr3_aa: ASSLGGSGNSPLH
d_call: TRBD1; cdr3_length: 11; v_call: TRBV27; j_call: TRBJ1-1; cdr3_aa: ASKGTANTEAF
d_call: TRBD1; cdr3_length: 13; v_call: TRBV28; j_call: TRBJ1-2; cdr3_aa: ASRPDRGYDYGYT
d_call: -; cdr3_length: 11; v_call: TRBV5-4; j_call: TRBJ2-7; cdr3_aa: ASQSSVTYEQY
d_call: TRBD2; cdr3_length: 12; v_call: TRBV6-1; j_call: TRBJ2-7; cdr3_aa: ASSEAGGPVEQY
d_call: -; cdr3_length: 11; v_call: TRBV27; j_call: TRBJ2-7; cdr3_aa: ASSLGLSYEQY
d_call: -; cdr3_length: 11; v_call: TRBV28; j_call: TRBJ1-1; cdr3_aa: ASSLGGLRAAF
d_call: -; cdr3_length: 14; v_call: TRBV9; j_call: TRBJ1-2; cdr3_aa: ASSVEGRPLPDGYT
d_call: -; cdr3_length: 11; v_call: TRBV14; j_call: TRBJ1-1; cdr3_aa: ASSPLQSLEAF
d_call: TRBD1; cdr3_length: 13; v_call: TRBV4-1; j_call: TRBJ1-1; cdr3_aa: ASSQEVTGGTEAF
d_call: -; cdr3_length: 10; v_call: TRBV6-5; j_call: TRBJ1-4; cdr3_aa: ASSGDNEKLF
d_call: -; cdr3_length: 13; v_call: TRBV7-2; j_call: TRBJ1-4; cdr3_aa: ASSLVGGGVEKLF
d_call: TRBD1; cdr3_length: 15; v_call: TRBV19; j_call: TRBJ2-3; cdr3_aa: ASSLLRTGASTDTQY
d_call: -; cdr3_length: 11; v_call: TRBV27; j_call: TRBJ2-7; cdr3_aa: ASKLSSSYEQY